A selection of T cell receptor beta chains follows, all from one sample in a study of OX40 agonist ivuxolimab in advanced cancers. Profiling relied on immunoSEQ multiplex PCR, and the TCRdb table lists in-frame clones only, not all of them. The table lists 15,000 to 25,000 clones, roughly 91% of them singletons. Sample: CD4+ or CD8+ T cells sorted from blood, taken in a trial of the OX40 agonist ivuxolimab. The receptor set was obtained from an adult with an advanced solid tumor such as melanoma, head and neck, liver or kidney cancer. Both conserved end residues are part of each CDR3. The D gene is left open where the match is weak. Rows may omit the clone size; those that give it use once, few, many or a size class.

J: TRBJ2-5
D: .
V: TRBV7-7
size: .
CDR3: CASSLGGTAGWETQYF
DNA: TGTGCTAGCAGCTTAGGGGGGACGGCCGGCTGGGAGACCCAGTACTTC

J: TRBJ2-7
D: .
V: TRBV15
size: .
CDR3: CATSRDQEGKAEQYF
DNA: TGTGCCACCAGCAGAGATCAGGAGGGGAAAGCCGAGCAGTACTTC

J: TRBJ2-7
D: .
V: TRBV5-3
size: once
CDR3: CASSFQEWNEQYF
DNA: TGTGCCAGCAGCTTCCAGGAATGGAACGAGCAGTACTTC

J: TRBJ2-3
D: .
V: TRBV2
size: .
CDR3: CASRATGTAPQYF
DNA: TGTGCCAGCAGGGCAACAGGAACAGCCCCGCAGTATTTT

J: TRBJ2-7
D: TRBD1
V: TRBV27
size: .
CDR3: CASQTGTGGEQYF
DNA: TGTGCCAGCCAAACCGGGACAGGGGGCGAGCAGTACTTC

J: TRBJ2-1
D: .
V: TRBV9
size: .
CDR3: CASSGDGEPRDEQFF
DNA: TGTGCCAGCAGCGGGGACGGGGAACCTCGGGATGAGCAGTTCTTC

J: TRBJ1-2
D: TRBD1
V: TRBV6-1
size: .
CDR3: CASSEYWTGSAYGYTF
DNA: TGTGCCAGCAGTGAATACTGGACAGGGTCGGCCTATGGCTACACCTTC

J: TRBJ2-2
D: TRBD1
V: TRBV11-3
size: .
CDR3: CASSAGQGARTGELFF
DNA: TGTGCCAGCAGCGCCGGACAGGGGGCGAGAACCGGGGAGCTGTTTTTT

J: TRBJ1-6
D: .
V: TRBV6-4
size: .
CDR3: CASIPRGRRPLHF
DNA: TGTGCCAGCATCCCCCGAGGGAGGCGGCCCCTCCACTTT

J: TRBJ2-7
D: .
V: TRBV4-3
size: .
CDR3: CASSQGHQNSYEQYF
DNA: TGCGCCAGCAGCCAAGGGCACCAAAACTCCTACGAGCAGTACTTC

J: TRBJ2-7
D: .
V: TRBV6-6
size: .
CDR3: CASSYSNPGNYEQYF
DNA: TGTGCCAGCAGTTACTCGAATCCCGGGAATTACGAGCAGTACTTC

J: TRBJ2-3
D: TRBD2
V: TRBV4-1
size: .
CDR3: CASSPLAGDPSF
DNA: TGCGCCAGCAGCCCCCTAGCGGGAGACCCCTCCTTT

J: TRBJ2-3
D: .
V: TRBV7-2
size: .
CDR3: CASSRDGTDTQYF
DNA: TGTGCCAGCAGCCGAGACGGCACAGATACGCAGTATTTT

J: TRBJ2-3
D: .
V: TRBV11-2
size: .
CDR3: CASSLEGPDTQYF
DNA: TGTGCCAGCAGCTTAGAAGGACCAGATACGCAGTATTTT

J: TRBJ1-1
D: .
V: TRBV7-6
size: .
CDR3: CASSVTGLNTEAFF
DNA: TGTGCCAGCAGCGTCACAGGGCTGAACACTGAAGCTTTCTTT

J: TRBJ2-1
D: .
V: TRBV27
size: .
CDR3: CASSLSLVSYNEQFF
DNA: TGTGCCAGCAGTCTATCACTAGTCTCCTACAATGAGCAGTTCTTC

J: TRBJ2-5
D: .
V: TRBV6-6
size: .
CDR3: CASSYFPRQETQYF
DNA: TGTGCCAGCAGTTACTTTCCACGGCAAGAGACCCAGTACTTC

J: TRBJ2-7
D: TRBD2
V: TRBV10-3
size: .
CDR3: CAREGLAGIYEQYF
DNA: TGTGCCAGGGAGGGACTAGCGGGTATCTACGAGCAGTACTTC

J: TRBJ2-1
D: TRBD1
V: TRBV4-3
size: .
CDR3: CASSQGAGGRNEQFF
DNA: TGCGCCAGCAGCCAAGGGGCAGGGGGTAGGAATGAGCAGTTCTTC

J: TRBJ2-2
D: TRBD2
V: TRBV19
size: .
CDR3: CASSRARTSGSGNTGELFF
DNA: TGTGCCAGTAGTAGAGCAAGGACTAGCGGGAGCGGGAACACCGGGGAGCTGTTTTTT

J: TRBJ2-2
D: TRBD1
V: TRBV19
size: once
CDR3: CAGKDRGRQTGELFF
DNA: TGTGCCGGCAAAGACAGGGGGCGTCAGACCGGGGAGCTGTTTTTT

J: TRBJ2-7
D: .
V: TRBV7-2
size: .
CDR3: CASSLTGASTYEQYF
DNA: TGTGCCAGCAGCTTGACGGGAGCCTCCACCTACGAGCAGTACTTC

J: TRBJ2-1
D: TRBD1
V: TRBV2
size: .
CDR3: CASRDRSYNEQFF
DNA: TGTGCCTCCCGGGACAGGTCCTACAATGAGCAGTTCTTC

J: TRBJ2-7
D: TRBD1
V: TRBV7-9
size: .
CDR3: CASSLKGSGTGFHEQYF
DNA: TGTGCCAGCAGCTTGAAGGGATCCGGGACAGGGTTCCACGAGCAGTACTTC

J: TRBJ1-4
D: .
V: TRBV7-8
size: .
CDR3: CASSFDGREDEKLFF
DNA: TGTGCCAGCAGCTTTGACGGCAGGGAAGATGAAAAACTGTTTTTT

J: TRBJ2-2
D: .
V: TRBV27
size: .
CDR3: CASSFYQTNTGELFF
DNA: TGTGCCAGCAGTTTCTACCAGACCAACACCGGGGAGCTGTTTTTT

J: TRBJ2-7
D: .
V: TRBV20-1
size: .
CDR3: CSARGPDEQYF
DNA: TGCAGTGCTAGAGGCCCGGACGAGCAGTACTTC

J: TRBJ1-4
D: .
V: TRBV5-6
size: .
CDR3: CASSLGFPNEKLFF
DNA: TGTGCCAGCAGCTTGGGGTTCCCTAATGAAAAACTGTTTTTT

J: TRBJ2-7
D: .
V: TRBV15
size: .
CDR3: CATSRDLGRVYEQYF
DNA: TGTGCCACCAGCAGAGATCTGGGCAGGGTTTACGAGCAGTACTTC

J: TRBJ2-7
D: .
V: TRBV2
size: .
CDR3: CASSEEPGRTYEQYF
DNA: TGTGCCAGCAGTGAAGAACCGGGACGGACCTACGAGCAGTACTTC

J: TRBJ2-5
D: .
V: TRBV29-1
size: .
CDR3: CSVEPQYETQYF
DNA: TGCAGCGTTGAACCACAGTACGAGACCCAGTACTTC

J: TRBJ2-7
D: .
V: TRBV19
size: .
CDR3: CASSLGHEQYF
DNA: TGTGCCAGTAGTCTAGGGCACGAGCAGTACTTC

J: TRBJ2-3
D: TRBD2
V: TRBV7-9
size: few
CDR3: CASSFRRTSGTTDTQYF
DNA: TGTGCCAGCAGCTTCCGTAGGACTAGCGGGACCACAGATACGCAGTATTTT

J: TRBJ2-7
D: TRBD2
V: TRBV6-5
size: once
CDR3: CASSPRAGEADF
DNA: TGTGCCAGCAGTCCAAGAGCGGGAGAGGCGGACTTC

J: TRBJ1-1
D: .
V: TRBV9
size: .
CDR3: CASSVNSGIQLITEAFF
DNA: TGTGCCAGCAGCGTAAATTCCGGGATACAACTAATCACTGAAGCTTTCTTT

J: TRBJ2-2
D: .
V: TRBV11-2
size: .
CDR3: CASSLMTGSPNTGELFF
DNA: TGTGCCAGCAGCTTAATGACGGGGAGCCCGAACACCGGGGAGCTGTTTTTT

J: TRBJ2-7
D: TRBD2
V: TRBV6-5
size: .
CDR3: CASSHTPGTIYEQYF
DNA: TGTGCCAGCAGTCACACCCCCGGGACTATCTACGAGCAGTACTTC

J: TRBJ2-6
D: .
V: TRBV9
size: .
CDR3: CASSVALGSGANVLTF
DNA: TGTGCCAGCAGCGTAGCACTGGGGTCCGGGGCCAACGTCCTGACTTTC

J: TRBJ1-3
D: .
V: TRBV7-2
size: .
CDR3: CASSFSWVGGNTIYF
DNA: TGTGCCAGCAGCTTTTCTTGGGTGGGAGGAAACACCATATATTTT

J: TRBJ1-2
D: .
V: TRBV9
size: .
CDR3: CASSVDRLAFYGYTF
DNA: TGTGCCAGCAGCGTCGACAGGCTCGCATTCTATGGCTACACCTTC

J: TRBJ1-5
D: .
V: TRBV19
size: .
CDR3: CASSIGAAYSNQPQHF
DNA: TGTGCCAGTAGTATTGGGGCAGCATATAGCAATCAGCCCCAGCATTTT

J: TRBJ2-7
D: .
V: TRBV6-4
size: .
CDR3: CASSEQYGQYF
DNA: TGTGCCAGCAGTGAACAGTACGGGCAGTACTTC

J: TRBJ2-7
D: TRBD2
V: TRBV4-1
size: .
CDR3: CASSQEAGGGSYEQYF
DNA: TGCGCCAGCAGCCAAGAGGCGGGAGGGGGCTCCTACGAGCAGTACTTC

J: TRBJ2-7
D: TRBD1
V: TRBV28
size: .
CDR3: CASSPFTGANRGEQYF
DNA: TGTGCCAGCAGTCCCTTTACAGGGGCAAATAGAGGCGAGCAGTACTTC

J: TRBJ2-7
D: .
V: TRBV11-3
size: medium-sized
CDR3: CASSLESGSAYF
DNA: TGTGCCAGCAGCTTGGAAAGCGGATCCGCCTACTTC

J: TRBJ2-1
D: .
V: TRBV11-2
size: once
CDR3: CASRISYNSYNEQFF
DNA: TGTGCCAGCAGAATAAGTTACAACTCCTACAATGAGCAGTTCTTC

J: TRBJ2-1
D: TRBD1
V: TRBV28
size: once
CDR3: CASTLGPGQGLNEQFF
DNA: TGTGCCAGCACCTTAGGGCCCGGACAGGGGCTCAATGAGCAGTTCTTC

J: TRBJ1-5
D: .
V: TRBV28
size: .
CDR3: CASSPTLFSNQPQHF
DNA: TGTGCCAGCAGCCCGACATTGTTTAGCAATCAGCCCCAGCATTTT